These 24 T cell receptor beta chains were all obtained from the same sample, sequenced in a study of blood T cell repertoires in COVID-19. The protocol was immunoSEQ multiplex PCR, while the TCRdb copy is restricted to in-frame clones and leaves out a portion. The table records hundreds of thousands of clones, around 80% of them present only once. The specimen sequenced was peripheral blood. These receptors were taken from a woman in her thirties or forties with active or convalescent COVID-19.

The V and J genes are TRBV5-6 and TRBJ2-7; D is perhaps TRBD2 (6 bases). Trimming left V 3 bases short and J 2 bases short, with 18 bases between. Germline CDR1 reads SGHDT; CDR2 reads YYEEEE. The CDR3 spans 16 residues. The DNA of the CDR3 is TGTGCCAGCAGCTCCAGCGGGTCGCGGGAAGCCTACGAGCAGTACTTC. It is translated as CASSSSGSREAYEQYF. The variable domain in full, completed from reference TRBV5-6 and TRBJ2-7, reads DAGVTQSPTHLIKTRGQQVTLRCSPKSGHDTVSWYQQALGQGPQFIFQYYEEEERQRGNFPDRFSGHQFPNYSSELNVNALLLGDSALYLCASSSSGSREAYEQYFGPGTRLTVT.

V gene TRBV5-8 combines with J gene TRBJ2-3; 11 bases map to TRBD2. Germline CDR1 reads SGHTS; CDR2 reads YDEGEE. Trimming at V came to 1 base and at J to 0 bases, leaving 7 bases not matched to a gene. The CDR3 sequence is 18 residues long. The CDR3 reads CASSLPRLAGSSTDTQYF. CDR3 sequence (DNA): TGTGCCAGCAGCTTGCCCAGACTAGCGGGGTCTAGCACAGATACGCAGTATTTT.

The V gene is TRBV29-1, the J gene TRBJ2-1, with D maybe TRBD1 (6 bases). V gave up 2 bases and J gave up 2 bases, with 13 bases separating them. The length of the CDR3 is 15 residues. From germline, CDR1 is SQVTM and CDR2 ANQGSEA. This CDR3 is CSVELGRGPYNEQFF. Here the CDR3 DNA reads TGCAGCGTTGAATTAGGCAGGGGCCCCTACAATGAGCAGTTCTTC.

The V gene is TRBV12-3 or TRBV12-4, the J gene TRBJ2-3; a weak D match, TRBD1 (6 bases). CDR3 length: 13 amino acids. V was trimmed by 4 bases and J by 4 bases, leaving 9 bases between them. The CDR3 nucleotides read TGTGCCAGCAGTTGGGCAGGGGCAGATACGCAGTATTTT. The encoded protein is CASSWAGADTQYF.

This chain connects TRBV2 to TRBJ2-7, with 9 bases aligning to TRBD1. The CDR3 totals 15 residues. Unmatched junction bases numbered 6, after V lost 6 bases and J lost 0 bases. Per the germline V gene, CDR1 is SNHLY and CDR2 is FYNNEI. CDR3 DNA: TGTGCCAGCAGCCCGGGACAGGGATTCTCCTACGAGCAGTACTTC. Protein sequence: CASSPGQGFSYEQYF.

This clone was counted a single time. The chain is built from TRBV19 and TRBJ1-6; the D gene is possibly TRBD1 (5 bases). This CDR3 contains 15 residues. Deletions cut 6 bases from V and 10 bases from J, with 19 bases between. Germline lookup yields CDR1 LNHDA and CDR2 SQIVND (reference sequence). The CDR3 DNA reads TGTGCCAGTAGCGCTCAACCTCCGGGGGAATCACCCCTCCACTTT. Its protein is CASSAQPPGESPLHF.

The chain has TRBV12-3 or TRBV12-4 and TRBJ1-3; D is undetermined. CDR3 length: 11 residues. V shed 8 bases and J shed 4 bases, with 6 bases lying between them. The CDR3 region is CASAAGNTIYF. CDR3 in DNA: TGTGCCAGCGCAGCGGGAAACACCATATATTTT.

The V and J genes are TRBV20-1 and TRBJ2-7; D is unclear. The germline V gene encodes CDR1 DFQATT and CDR2 SNEGSKA (reference sequence). The CDR3 contains 11 residues. CDR3 region: CNARLSYEQYV. In nucleotides, the CDR3 is TGCAATGCCAGACTCTCCTACGAGCAGTACGTC.

This clone was counted only a few times. The chain employs TRBV20-1 and TRBJ1-1; unclear D gene. The length of the CDR3 is 11 residues. Trimming cost V 4 bases and J 5 bases, with 8 bases left between them. Looked up from germline, CDR1 is DFQATT and CDR2 is SNEGSKA (reference sequence). The CDR3 nucleotides read TGCAGTGCTAACCAGGCGACTGAAGCTTTCTTT. Protein: CSANQATEAFF.

The chain carries TRBV10-1 and TRBJ1-1; the D gene is possibly TRBD1 (5 bases). This CDR3 has 13 residues. V gave up 4 bases and J gave up 6 bases, with 12 bases separating them. In germline, CDR1 is WNHNN, CDR2 SYGVQD (reference sequence). CDR3 nucleotides: TGCGCCAGCAGTGTCAGGGATTCTGCTGAAGCTTTCTTT. Translated, it gives CASSVRDSAEAFF.

The chain is built from TRBV3-1 (or the pseudogene TRBV3-2) and TRBJ1-3, with a possible D match to TRBD1 (6 bases). V lost 1 base and J lost 3, with 13 bases in between. The CDR3 loop spans 16 amino acids. Germline loops: CDR1 LGHDT, CDR2 YNNKEL (reference sequence). The DNA for the CDR3 is TGTGCCAGCAGCCAAGTCGGGGGGGCTGGTGGAAACACCATATATTTT. Translating gives CASSQVGGAGGNTIYF.

This clone appeared a single time. The chain joins TRBV18 to TRBJ1-2; 9 bases map to TRBD1. After removal of 6 bases from V and 4 bases from J, the junction contained 3 bases not matched to a gene. The CDR3 contains 13 residues. CDR1 and CDR2 from the germline V gene are KGHSH and LQKENI. The CDR3 region is CASSGQGGYGYTF. CDR3 in DNA: TGTGCCAGCTCGGGACAGGGCGGCTATGGCTACACCTTC. The full variable domain, rest sourced from reference TRBV18 and TRBJ1-2, is NAGVMQNPRHLVRRRGQEARLRCSPMKGHSHVYWYRQLPEEGLKFMVYLQKENIIDESGMPKERFSAEFPKEGPSILRIQQVVRGDSAAYFCASSGQGGYGYTFGSGTRLTVV.

The CDR3 loop is CAWSVEAGYTF. For the CDR3, the DNA is TGTGCCTGGAGTGTAGAAGCTGGCTACACCTTC. This chain uses TRBV30 with TRBJ1-2; D is unresolved. V was shortened by 0 bases and J by 7 bases, with 6 bases between the two germline ends. CDR3 length: 11 amino acids. Germline loops: CDR1 GTSNPN, CDR2 SVGIG (reference sequence).

The chain carries TRBV5-1 and TRBJ1-2, with TRBD1 as a possible D gene (5 bases). Germline-derived CDR1 and CDR2 are SGHRS and YFSETQ. The CDR3 spans 15 residues. V was pared by 2 bases and J by 2 bases, with 13 bases between. CDR3 coding DNA: TGCGCCAGCAGCTTCCAGGGCCCCGACAACTATGGCTACACCTTC. Protein product: CASSFQGPDNYGYTF.

This clone was seen a handful of times. The chain carries TRBV7-9 and TRBJ2-5; 14 positions match TRBD2. This CDR3 region has 16 residues. V dropped 5 bases and J dropped 5; count of bases not matched to a gene: 7. Germline-derived CDR1 and CDR2 are SEHNR and FQNEAQ (reference sequence). CDR3: CASSLGLAGGFETQYF. The CDR3 region has the DNA TGTGCCAGCAGCCTCGGACTAGCGGGGGGATTTGAGACCCAGTACTTC.

This rearrangement joins TRBV15 to TRBJ1-1; maybe TRBD1 (5 bases). There are 17 residues in the CDR3. V lost 2 bases and J 3 bases, leaving 19 bases between the germline ends. Germline-derived CDR1 and CDR2 are LNHNV and YYDKDF (reference sequence). In nucleotides, the CDR3 is TGTGCCACCAGCAGACCTGGGGCAGGCCGGGCGGACACTGAAGCTTTCTTT. Its translation is CATSRPGAGRADTEAFF.

In this sample, this clone turned up a few times. V usage is TRBV27 and J usage is TRBJ2-6, with TRBD1 matching 9 bases. The CDR3 is 18 residues long. CDR1 MNHEY and CDR2 SMNVEV come from the germline V gene (reference sequence). The V segment lost 4 bases and the J segment 0 bases; nucleotides outside the gene matches: 7. This CDR3 is CASSSRTGAYSGANVLTF. The CDR3 DNA reads as TGTGCCAGCAGTTCAAGGACAGGGGCCTACTCTGGGGCCAACGTCCTGACTTTC.

This clone occurred a few times. The rearrangement uses TRBV5-1 and TRBJ2-7; no reliable D call. The CDR3 totals 14 residues. V was clipped by 5 bases and J by 0 bases, with 12 bases between them. The germline V gene has CDR1 SGHRS and CDR2 YFSETQ. CDR3 residues: CASRTGQSSYEQYF. In DNA form, the CDR3 reads TGCGCCAGCAGGACGGGTCAGAGCTCCTACGAGCAGTACTTC.

The chain combines TRBV7-9 with TRBJ2-1; 11 nucleotides align to TRBD2. The germline V gene has CDR1 SEHNR and CDR2 FQNEAQ (reference sequence). The CDR3 is made up of 15 amino acids. V lost 5 bases to trimming and J lost 7 bases; unmatched junction nucleotides: 7. The chain's CDR3 is CASSGIAGGRNEQFF. CDR3 sequence (DNA): TGTGCCAGCAGCGGTATAGCGGGGGGGCGGAATGAGCAGTTCTTC.

The rearrangement links TRBV5-4 to TRBJ2-2; 9 nucleotides align to TRBD1. The germline V gene has CDR1 SGHNT and CDR2 YYREEE (reference sequence). With V trimmed by 3 bases and J by 0 bases, 0 bases remained unmatched. The CDR3 covers 15 residues. CDR3 in DNA: TGTGCCAGCAGCTGGGACAGGGCGAACACCGGGGAGCTGTTTTTT. Protein: CASSWDRANTGELFF.

This clone was observed a few times. The chain couples TRBV19 to TRBJ1-2, with TRBD1 matching 7 bases. This CDR3 has 15 residues. V was pared by 6 bases and J by 3 bases, with 10 bases of the junction left unmatched. Germline CDR1 reads LNHDA; CDR2 reads SQIVND (reference sequence). CDR3 loop: CASRDLRQGDYGYTF. CDR3 coding DNA: TGTGCCAGTAGAGACCTCCGACAGGGAGACTATGGCTACACCTTC.

This clone was recorded a few times. This chain joins TRBV10-2 and TRBJ2-3; 11 nucleotides line up with TRBD2. Per the germline V gene, CDR1 is WSHSY and CDR2 is SAAADI. V lost 1 base to trimming and J lost 2 bases; unmatched junction nucleotides: 8. This CDR3 is 18 amino acids long. CDR3 nucleotides: TGCGCCAGCAGTGAGTTTAGCGGGGGGGGTTATGCCACAGATACGCAGTATTTT. Residues: CASSEFSGGGYATDTQYF.

CDR3 amino acids: CASSPPPGLSGGSTDTQYF. The CDR3 coding sequence is TGTGCCAGCAGTCCCCCTCCGGGATTGAGCGGGGGTAGCACAGATACGCAGTATTTT. The chain recombines TRBV6-6 with TRBJ2-3; 8 positions agree with TRBD2. Germline trimming cut 5 bases from V and 0 bases from J; bases unmatched to any gene: 16. CDR3 length: 19 amino acids. Germline CDR1 is MNHNY and CDR2 is SVGAGI (reference sequence).

The chain joins TRBV11-1 to TRBJ2-5; TRBD2 might be the D (5 bases). Deletions cut 5 bases from V and 5 bases from J, with 18 bases between. This CDR3 comprises 15 residues. In germline, CDR1 is SGHAT, CDR2 FQDESV (reference sequence). CDR3 bases: TGTGCCAGCAGCGAAGCAACTCGAGGGTACGAGACCCAGTACTTC. Residues: CASSEATRGYETQYF.